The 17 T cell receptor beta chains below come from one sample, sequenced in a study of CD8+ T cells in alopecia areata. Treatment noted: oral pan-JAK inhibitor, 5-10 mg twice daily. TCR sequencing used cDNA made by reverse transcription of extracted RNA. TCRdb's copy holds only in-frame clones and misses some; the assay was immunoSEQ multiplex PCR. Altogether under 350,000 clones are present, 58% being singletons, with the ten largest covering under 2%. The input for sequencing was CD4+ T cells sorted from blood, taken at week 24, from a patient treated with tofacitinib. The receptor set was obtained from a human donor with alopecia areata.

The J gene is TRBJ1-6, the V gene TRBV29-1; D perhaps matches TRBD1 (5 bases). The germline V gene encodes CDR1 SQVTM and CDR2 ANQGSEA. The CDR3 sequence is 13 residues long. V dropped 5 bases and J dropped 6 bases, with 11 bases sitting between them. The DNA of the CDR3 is TGCAGCGTTCTGGAGGGGCGTAATTCACCCCTCCACTTT. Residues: CSVLEGRNSPLHF.

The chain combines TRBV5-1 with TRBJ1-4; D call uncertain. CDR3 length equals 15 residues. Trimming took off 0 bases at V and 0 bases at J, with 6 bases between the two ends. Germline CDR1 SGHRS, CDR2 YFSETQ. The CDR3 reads CASSLDPATNEKLFF. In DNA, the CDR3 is TGCGCCAGCAGCTTGGACCCAGCAACTAATGAAAAACTGTTTTTT.

CDR3 region: CATLSGGIDNEQFF. CDR3 nucleotide sequence: TGTGCCACCCTTAGCGGGGGAATCGACAATGAGCAGTTCTTC. This sequence joins TRBV28 and TRBJ2-1, with 9 bases aligning to TRBD2. The CDR3 contains 14 residues. CDR1 is MDHEN, CDR2 SYDVKM, per germline. Trimming cost V 10 bases and J 5 bases; bases outside gene matches: 9.

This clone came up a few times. This CDR3 is CASSTGTGLREQYF. In DNA form, the CDR3 reads TGTGCCAGTAGTACCGGGACAGGGTTGCGCGAGCAGTACTTC. The chain uses TRBV19 and TRBJ2-7, with 9 bases aligning to TRBD1. The CDR3 sequence is 14 residues long. The V gene end was trimmed by 4 bases and the J gene end by 6 bases; junction bases not matched to a gene: 7. Germline CDR1 is LNHDA and CDR2 is SQIVND (reference sequence).

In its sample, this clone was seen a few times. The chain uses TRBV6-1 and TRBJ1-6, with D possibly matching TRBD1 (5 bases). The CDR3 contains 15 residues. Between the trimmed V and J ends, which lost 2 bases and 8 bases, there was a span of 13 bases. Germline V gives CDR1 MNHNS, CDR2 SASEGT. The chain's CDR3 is CASSERGLGDSPLHF. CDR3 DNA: TGTGCCAGCAGTGAACGGGGTTTGGGGGATTCACCCCTCCACTTT.

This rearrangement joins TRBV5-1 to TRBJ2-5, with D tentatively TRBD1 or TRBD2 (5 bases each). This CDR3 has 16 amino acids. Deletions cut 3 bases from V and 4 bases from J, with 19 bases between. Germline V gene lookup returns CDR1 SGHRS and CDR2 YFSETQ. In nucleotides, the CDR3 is TGCGCCAGCAGCTCGAGGGGAAGGTGGGGCGGAGAGACCCAGTACTTC. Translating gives CASSSRGRWGGETQYF.

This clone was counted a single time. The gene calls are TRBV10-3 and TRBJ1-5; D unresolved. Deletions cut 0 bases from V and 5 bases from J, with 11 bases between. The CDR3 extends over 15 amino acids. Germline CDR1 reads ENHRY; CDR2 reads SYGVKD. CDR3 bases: TGTGCCATCAGTGAGTCTGGAGGGCCAGATCAGCCCCAGCATTTT. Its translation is CAISESGGPDQPQHF.

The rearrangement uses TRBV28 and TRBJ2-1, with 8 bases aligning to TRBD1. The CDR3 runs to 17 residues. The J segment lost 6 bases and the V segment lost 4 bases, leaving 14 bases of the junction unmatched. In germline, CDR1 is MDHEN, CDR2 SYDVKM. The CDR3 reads CASSSAFWTGKGNEQFF. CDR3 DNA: TGTGCCAGCAGTTCCGCCTTCTGGACAGGGAAAGGCAATGAGCAGTTCTTC.

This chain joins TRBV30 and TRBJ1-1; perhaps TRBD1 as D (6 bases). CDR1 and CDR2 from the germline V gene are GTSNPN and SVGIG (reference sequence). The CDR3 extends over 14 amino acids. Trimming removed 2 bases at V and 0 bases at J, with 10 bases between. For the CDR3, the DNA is TGTGCCTGGAGTCCAACAGGGATGAACACTGAAGCTTTCTTT. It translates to CAWSPTGMNTEAFF.

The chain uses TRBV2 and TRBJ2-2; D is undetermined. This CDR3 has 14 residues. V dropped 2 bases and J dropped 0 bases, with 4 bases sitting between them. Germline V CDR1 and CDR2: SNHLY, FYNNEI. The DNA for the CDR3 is TGTGCCAGCAGTGAAACTCCGAACACCGGGGAGCTGTTTTTT. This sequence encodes CASSETPNTGELFF.

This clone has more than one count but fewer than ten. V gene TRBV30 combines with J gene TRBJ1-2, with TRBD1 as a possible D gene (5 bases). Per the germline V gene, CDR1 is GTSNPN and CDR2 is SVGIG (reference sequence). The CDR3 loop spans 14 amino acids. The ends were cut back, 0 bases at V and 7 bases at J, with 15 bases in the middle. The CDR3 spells CAWSVTLTGTGYTF. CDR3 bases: TGTGCCTGGAGTGTAACCCTCACGGGGACTGGCTACACCTTC.

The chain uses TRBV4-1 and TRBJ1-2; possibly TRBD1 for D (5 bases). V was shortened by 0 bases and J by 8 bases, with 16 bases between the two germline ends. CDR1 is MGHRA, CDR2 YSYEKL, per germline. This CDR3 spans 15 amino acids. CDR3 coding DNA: TGCGCCAGCAGCCAAGAAGGTACTGGGGCAGGAGGCTACACCTTC. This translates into CASSQEGTGAGGYTF.

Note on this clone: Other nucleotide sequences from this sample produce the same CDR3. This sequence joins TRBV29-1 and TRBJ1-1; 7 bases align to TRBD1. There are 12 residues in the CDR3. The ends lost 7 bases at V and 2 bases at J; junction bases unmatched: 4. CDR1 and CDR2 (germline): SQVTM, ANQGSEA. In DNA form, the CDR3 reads TGCAGCGCTGGACAGGTAAACACTGAAGCTTTCTTT. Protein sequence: CSAGQVNTEAFF.

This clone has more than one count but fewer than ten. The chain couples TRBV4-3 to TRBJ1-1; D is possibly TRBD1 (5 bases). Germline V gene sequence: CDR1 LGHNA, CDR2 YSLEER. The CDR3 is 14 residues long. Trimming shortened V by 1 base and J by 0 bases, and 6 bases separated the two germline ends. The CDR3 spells CASSQVGVNTEAFF. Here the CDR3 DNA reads TGCGCCAGCAGCCAAGTAGGGGTGAACACTGAAGCTTTCTTT.

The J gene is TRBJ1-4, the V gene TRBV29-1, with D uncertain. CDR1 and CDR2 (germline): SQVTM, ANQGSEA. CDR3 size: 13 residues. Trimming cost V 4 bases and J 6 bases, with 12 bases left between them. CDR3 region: CSVVRARDEKLFF. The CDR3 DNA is TGCAGCGTTGTAAGGGCCCGGGATGAAAAACTGTTTTTT.

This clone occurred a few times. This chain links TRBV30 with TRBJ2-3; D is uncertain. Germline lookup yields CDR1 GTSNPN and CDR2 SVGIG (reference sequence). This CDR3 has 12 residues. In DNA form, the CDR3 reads TGTGCTACTGGTCTCCGAACAGATACGCAGTATTTT. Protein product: CATGLRTDTQYF.

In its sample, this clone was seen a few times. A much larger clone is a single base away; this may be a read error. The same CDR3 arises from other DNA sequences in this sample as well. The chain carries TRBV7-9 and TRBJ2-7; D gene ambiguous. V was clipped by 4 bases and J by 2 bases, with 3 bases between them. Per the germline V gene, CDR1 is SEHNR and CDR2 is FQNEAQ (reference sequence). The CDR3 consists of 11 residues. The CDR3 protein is CASSSAYEQYF. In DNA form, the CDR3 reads TGTGCCAGCAGCTCAGCCTACGAGCAGTACTTC. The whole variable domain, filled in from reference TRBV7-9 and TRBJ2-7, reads DTGVSQNPRHKITKRGQNVTFRCDPISEHNRLYWYRQTLGQGPEFLTYFQNEAQLEKSRLLSDRFSAERPKGSFSTLEIQRTEQGDSAMYLCASSSAYEQYFGPGTRLTVT.